Following are 22 T cell receptor beta chains from one sample sequenced in a study of metastatic and nonmetastatic thyroid tumors. TCRdb called clones again from the PCR reads with MiXCR. The sample consists of approximately 90,000 clones, 9.5% to 15% of them appearing once. Prior to thyroid surgery, none of the patients had received any treatment. Sequenced input: blood. These TCRs come from a female donor with papillary thyroid cancer or a benign thyroid nodule (not recorded which). Some clones in this sample may be carry-over from other donors' samples.

The chain couples TRBV13 to TRBJ2-2; D may be TRBD1 (6 bases). The CDR3 is 15 residues long. In germline, CDR1 is PRHDT, CDR2 FYEKMQ (reference sequence). The V end was cut by 4 bases, the J end by 2 bases, with 11 bases between. The CDR3 spells CASSYDRSNTGELFF. Written as DNA, the CDR3 is TGTGCCAGCAGCTATGACAGGAGTAACACCGGGGAGCTGTTTTTT.

Points on this clone: One end of the junction fails to match germline, which may point to a read error. This chain connects TRBV30 to TRBJ2-7; weak D call: TRBD2 (5 bases). The CDR3 runs 14 residues. Germline CDR1 reads GTSNPN; CDR2 reads SVGIG (reference sequence). The CDR3 DNA reads TGTGCCTGTACTCCCGGACGGGGATCCTACGAGCATTACTTC. This translates into CACTPGRGSYEHYF.

This clone was counted at least ten times. The CDR3: CASSRNSGTDTDTQYF. In DNA, the CDR3 is TGTGCCAGCAGCCGGAACAGCGGGACAGACACAGATACGCAGTATTTT. V and J are TRBV11-2 and TRBJ2-3; either TRBD1 or TRBD2 may supply D (7 bases each). CDR1 SGHAT and CDR2 FQNNGV come from the germline V gene. This CDR3 comprises 16 residues. V was pared by 5 bases and J by 2 bases, with 17 bases between.

This clone was seen a few times. The genes are TRBV12-3 or TRBV12-4 and TRBJ2-1, with D possibly TRBD2 on 5 matching bases. V lost 7 bases, J lost 0 bases, and 16 bases lay in between. This CDR3 has 16 amino acids. The CDR3 here is CASTTDSISSYNEQFF. CDR3 nucleotide sequence: TGTGCCAGCACTACGGACTCGATAAGCTCCTACAATGAGCAGTTCTTC.

This clone was counted ten times or more. This chain uses TRBV12-3 or TRBV12-4 with TRBJ1-5; maybe TRBD1 (6 bases). V lost 5 bases and J lost 5, with 10 bases in between. The CDR3 contains 13 residues. CDR3: CASSKQGYQPQHF. The CDR3 DNA follows: TGTGCCAGCAGTAAACAGGGTTATCAGCCCCAGCATTTT.

This clone was picked up many times. The chain has TRBV11-2 and TRBJ2-1, with 11 bases identical to TRBD2. The V gene end was trimmed by 6 bases and the J gene end by 0 bases; junction bases not matched to a gene: 4. Germline V lookup: CDR1 SGHAT, CDR2 FQNNGV. This CDR3 has 16 amino acids. CDR3 in amino acids: CASRYTSGSSYNEQFF. In DNA form, the CDR3 reads TGTGCCAGCAGATATACTAGCGGGAGCTCCTACAATGAGCAGTTCTTC. The variable domain in full, completed from reference TRBV11-2 and TRBJ2-1, reads EAGVAQSPRYKIIEKRQSVAFWCNPISGHATLYWYQQILGQGPKLLIQFQNNGVVDDSQLPKDRFSAERLKGVDSTLKIQPAKLEDSAVYLCASRYTSGSSYNEQFFGPGTRLTVL.

This clone was counted ten times or more. The V and J genes are TRBV18 and TRBJ1-4; D is perhaps TRBD1 (5 bases). Germline loops: CDR1 KGHSH, CDR2 LQKENI. V was shortened by 1 base and J by 2 bases, with 14 bases between the two germline ends. The CDR3 has 17 residues. The DNA for the CDR3 is TGTGCCAGCTCACCACTCACCTTACAGGATACTAATGAAAAACTGTTTTTT. It translates to CASSPLTLQDTNEKLFF.

This sequence joins TRBV7-6 and TRBJ2-7; tentative D call: TRBD1 (6 bases). The CDR3 extends over 15 amino acids. V was trimmed by 1 base and J by 3 bases, leaving 13 bases between them. The germline V gene has CDR1 SGHVS and CDR2 FNYEAQ. CDR3 bases: TGTGCCAGCAGCTTAGAGACAGGTAGCTTCTACGAGCAGTACTTC. As protein: CASSLETGSFYEQYF.

The V and J genes are TRBV30 and TRBJ1-2; TRBD1 matches 9 bases. In germline, CDR1 is GTSNPN, CDR2 SVGIG (reference sequence). CDR3 length: 15 residues. The J segment lost 7 bases and the V segment lost 0 bases, leaving 9 bases of the junction unmatched. The CDR3 bases are TGTGCCTGGAGTGTACTTGGACAGGGGATTCCTGGCTACACCTTC. As protein: CAWSVLGQGIPGYTF.

This clone was seen a few times. In DNA form, the CDR3 reads TGTGTCCAACTCGCGGGGGCCCGCTCTGGAAACACCATATATTTT. Its translation: CVQLAGARSGNTIYF. The V gene is TRBV11-1, the J gene TRBJ1-3, with a weak D call TRBD1 (6 bases). CDR1 is SGHAT and CDR2 is FQDESV in the germline V gene (reference sequence). CDR3 length: 15 residues.

This clone has at least ten counts. V is TRBV6-2 or TRBV6-3 and J is TRBJ2-7; 7 bases are shared with TRBD1. From germline, CDR1 is MNHEY and CDR2 SVGEGT. J was trimmed by 6 bases and V by 6 bases; bases with no gene match: 5. The CDR3 sequence is 12 residues long. CDR3 sequence reads: CASRTGLGEQYF. The CDR3 DNA reads as TGTGCCAGCAGGACAGGGTTAGGCGAGCAGTACTTC.

This clone was recorded many times. The chain links TRBV6-5 to TRBJ1-1; 7 positions agree with TRBD1. The germline gives CDR1 MNHEY, CDR2 SVGAGI. The CDR3 extends over 14 amino acids. With V trimmed by 2 bases and J by 2 bases, 2 bases remained unmatched. CDR3 DNA: TGTGCCAGCAGTTACGACAGGGCTAACACTGAAGCTTTCTTT. Amino acid sequence: CASSYDRANTEAFF.

Here the CDR3 reads CAWSGQVLSGVLTF. The CDR3 bases are TGTGCCTGGAGTGGCCAGGTTCTGTCAGGCGTCCTGACTTTC. This chain joins TRBV30 and TRBJ2-6; no firm D call. The length of the CDR3 is 14 residues. Germline V gene lookup returns CDR1 GTSNPN and CDR2 SVGIG (reference sequence). V lost 1 base to trimming and J lost 12 bases, with 16 bases between them.

The chain joins TRBV6-5 to TRBJ1-1, with D uncertain. This CDR3 contains 11 residues. Trimming stripped 4 bases from V and 11 bases from J, with 11 bases between. In germline, CDR1 is MNHEY, CDR2 SVGAGI. The CDR3 reads CASSSGLNAFF. The CDR3 region has the DNA TGTGCCAGCAGTTCCGGACTCAACGCTTTCTTT.

This clone has a count of ten or more. V usage is TRBV28 and J usage is TRBJ2-1, with 7 bases fitting TRBD2. The CDR3 totals 15 residues. The junction had 7 bases not matched to a gene; V was cut back by 1 base and J by 7 bases. The germline CDR1 and CDR2 sequences are MDHEN and SYDVKM. For the CDR3, the DNA is TGTGCCAGCAGTTTATCAGCGGGGCCAGGGAATGAGCAGTTCTTC. Translation gives CASSLSAGPGNEQFF.

This clone was counted at least ten times. The rearrangement links TRBV7-2 to TRBJ2-3; 10 bases agree with TRBD2. Germline CDR1 is SGHTA and CDR2 is FQGNSA. V was clipped by 1 base and J by 0 bases; unmatched bases: 4. The CDR3 runs 17 residues. The CDR3: CASSLVTSGPSTDTQYF. The CDR3 DNA is TGTGCCAGCAGCTTAGTGACTAGCGGGCCTAGCACAGATACGCAGTATTTT.

A remark on this clone: The junction shows a germline mismatch at one end, possibly a read error. The rearrangement links TRBV18 to TRBJ2-7; D uncertain. The germline V gene encodes CDR1 KGHSH and CDR2 LQKENI. The CDR3 has 14 residues. CDR3 protein: CACSPGDVTYEQYF. The CDR3, as DNA: TGTGCCTGCTCACCAGGCGACGTTACCTACGAGCAGTACTTC.

This clone occurred many times. This rearrangement joins TRBV28 to TRBJ2-1, with 14 bases identical to TRBD2. This CDR3 is built from 15 residues. Per the germline V gene, CDR1 is MDHEN and CDR2 is SYDVKM. V shed 7 bases and J 8 bases; nucleotides not matched to a gene: 7. This chain's CDR3 is CASTPGLAGGYEQFF. The CDR3, as DNA: TGTGCCAGCACCCCCGGACTAGCGGGAGGTTATGAGCAGTTCTTC.

Ten or more counts support this clone. The J gene is TRBJ2-5, the V gene TRBV24-1; D is tentatively TRBD1 or TRBD2 (5 bases each). Between the trimmed V and J ends, which lost 4 bases and 2 bases, there was a span of 13 bases. CDR1 is KGHDR and CDR2 is SFDVKD in the germline V gene. There are 15 residues in the CDR3. The DNA of the CDR3 is TGTGCCACCAGTGAGGGACGCCGACTGCAAGAGACCCAGTACTTC. This codes for CATSEGRRLQETQYF.

This clone has more than one count but fewer than ten. This may come from a read error, since a much larger clone is one base off. J is TRBJ2-1 and V is TRBV13; D is uncertain. Germline V gene lookup returns CDR1 PRHDT and CDR2 FYEKMQ (reference sequence). The CDR3 contains 15 residues. CDR3 protein: CAGSLSGQMRREQFF. As DNA, the CDR3 is TGTGCCGGCAGCTTGTCGGGCCAGATGAGACGTGAGCAGTTCTTC.

This clone was seen many times. V is TRBV20-1 and J is TRBJ2-7; D is ambiguous. The CDR3 extends over 14 amino acids. Trimming cost V 0 bases and J 6 bases, with 15 bases left between them. CDR1 and CDR2 (germline): DFQATT, SNEGSKA (reference sequence). The CDR3 DNA sequence: TGCAGTGCTAGAGAAGGGCTAACGCCTGGCGAGCAGTACTTC. Amino acid sequence: CSAREGLTPGEQYF.

In its sample, this clone was seen many times. The chain links TRBV7-9 to TRBJ2-7; 10 bases are a match to TRBD2. The V gene end was trimmed by 6 bases and the J gene end by 0 bases; junction bases not matched to a gene: 5. CDR3 length: 15 residues. Germline CDR1 and CDR2: SEHNR and FQNEAQ (reference sequence). DNA of the CDR3: TGTGCCAGCAGACCGGGACTAGCGAGCTCCTACGAGCAGTACTTC. This translates into CASRPGLASSYEQYF.